The clone carrying this TCR beta chain was picked up many times. CDR3 length: 15 residues. V lost 5 bases to trimming and J lost 4 bases; unmatched junction nucleotides: 8. Germline CDR1 SNHLY, CDR2 FYNNEI. The sample comes from a study of CD8+CD57+ T cells in acquired aplastic anemia. Study summary: On average, sorted CD4+ and CD8+ cells gave approximately 3.1 ug of DNA.

Profiling of TCR beta VDJ combinations and CDR3 sequences used genomic DNA as template. TCRdb fed the reads into MiXCR, producing one record per CDR3 protein. This sample has 250,000 to 350,000 distinct CDR3 sequences; 45% to 65% occur once, and the top ten carry approximately 1.2%. Whoever was chosen for sequencing had shown CD8+CD57+ cell expansion by flow cytometry. Every one of the patients had aplastic anemia (severe, acquired). Blood came from patients not yet given any therapy. This chain uses TRBV2 with TRBJ2-1; TRBD1 matches 7 bases. Sequenced sample: sorted CD4+, CD8+, or CD8+CD57+ T cells (not recorded which) from PBMCs. This TCR came from a human donor with aplastic anemia. In DNA form, the CDR3 reads TGTGCCAGCAGTTTGAGGGACAGTACTTACAATGAGCAGTTCTTC. Protein: CASSLRDSTYNEQFF.